The 20 T cell receptor beta chains listed next were all sequenced from one sample in a study of T cells in Graves' hyperthyroidism and ophthalmopathy. What was amplified from RNA transcripts were TCR beta CDR3 regions. Primed by the HTBI set, a first-round RT-PCR was run on the TCR CDR3. Each CDR3 protein gets one entry after TCRdb re-called the multiplex PCR reads with MiXCR. The sample lists roughly 500,000 distinct CDR3 sequences, around 45% seen once, with over 15% in the top ten. Sequenced: peripheral blood or thyroid tissue (not recorded which). These receptors were collected from an adult woman with Graves' disease, either hyperthyroidism or ophthalmopathy (not recorded which).

Many counts were recorded for this clonotype. The V gene is TRBV14, the J gene TRBJ2-3; D remains ambiguous. V shed 0 bases and J shed 1 base, with 8 bases lying between them. Germline assignment: CDR1 SGHDN and CDR2 FVKESK. The CDR3 loop spans 15 amino acids. The CDR3 DNA sequence: TGTGCCAGCAGCCAAGATCTCGGTCGCACAGATACGCAGTATTTT. Translating gives CASSQDLGRTDTQYF.

In nucleotides, the CDR3 is TGTGCCAGCAGACCAGGGGCTGGGCAGAACACTGAAGCTTTCTTT. The encoded protein is CASRPGAGQNTEAFF. The J gene is TRBJ1-1, the V gene TRBV5-6; the D gene is possibly TRBD1 (6 bases). Germline V CDR1 and CDR2: SGHDT, YYEEEE. The V end lost 5 bases, the J end lost 1 base, and 15 bases lay between the germline ends. The CDR3 extends over 15 amino acids.

This clonotype was recorded at least ten times. The chain recombines TRBV7-3 with TRBJ2-2, with D uncertain. The V gene lost 1 base and the J gene lost 10 bases, with 10 bases spanning the gap. Germline V gives CDR1 SGHTA, CDR2 FQGTGA. The CDR3 spans 13 residues. The CDR3 sequence: CASSLMANQELFF. Here the CDR3 DNA reads TGTGCCAGCAGCTTAATGGCGAACCAGGAGCTGTTTTTT. The full variable domain, in which reference TRBV7-3 and TRBJ2-2 provide the parts outside the CDR3, is GAGVSQTPSNKVTEKGKYVELRCDPISGHTALYWYRQSLGQGPEFLIYFQGTGAADDSGLPNDRFFAVRPEGSVSTLKIQRTERGDSAVYLCASSLMANQELFFGEGSRLTVL.

The rearrangement joins TRBV19 to TRBJ2-5, with TRBD1 matching 9 bases. The germline gives CDR1 LNHDA, CDR2 SQIVND (reference sequence). The CDR3 consists of 13 residues. V shed 5 bases, J shed 5 bases, and the junction held 3 bases outside the gene matches. This chain's CDR3 is CASSHRGLETQYF. The CDR3 bases are TGTGCCAGTAGTCACAGGGGGCTCGAGACCCAGTACTTC.

This clonotype was seen a single time. The chain employs TRBV9 and TRBJ2-2; TRBD1 matches 11 bases. CDR1 is SGDLS and CDR2 is YYNGEE in the germline V gene. V gave up 3 bases and J gave up 5 bases; unmatched junction bases: 6. The CDR3 length is 16 residues. CDR3 amino acids: CASSERGTGGTGELFF. The DNA for the CDR3 is TGTGCCAGCAGCGAAAGAGGGACAGGGGGGACCGGGGAGCTGTTTTTT.

On this clonotype: A read error may account for a junction end that differs from germline. The J gene is TRBJ2-7, the V gene TRBV11-2; weak D call: TRBD1 (7 bases). The CDR3 totals 14 residues. Germline CDR1 is SGHAT and CDR2 is FQNNGV. DNA for the CDR3: TGTGCCAGCAGCCCCGGAGGGACAGCATACGGGCAGTACTTC. It encodes CASSPGGTAYGQYF.

V and J are TRBV7-3 and TRBJ1-6; unclear D gene. The CDR3 consists of 13 residues. Germline CDR1 is SGHTA and CDR2 is FQGTGA. The germline V and J ends were trimmed by 6 bases and 8 bases, with 11 bases remaining between them. The CDR3 nucleotides read TGTGCCAGCAGGGCCGCGATGGATTCACCCCTCCACTTT. It yields the protein CASRAAMDSPLHF.

This clonotype was seen many times. The chain links TRBV20-1 to TRBJ2-7; tentative D call: TRBD1 (6 bases). The CDR3 extends over 11 amino acids. The germline V gene encodes CDR1 DFQATT and CDR2 SNEGSKA (reference sequence). Trimming removed 5 bases at V and 2 bases at J, with 7 bases between. The DNA for the CDR3 is TGCAGTGCTGGACAGACCTACGAGCAGTACTTC. Translation gives CSAGQTYEQYF.

The sample holds a few counts of this clonotype. A read error is likely, as this CDR3 ends without the conserved phenylalanine or tryptophan. This chain joins TRBV4-1 and TRBJ2-2; D uncertain. V was shortened by 0 bases and J by 3 bases, with 5 bases between the two germline ends. The CDR3 length is 14 residues. The germline CDR1 and CDR2 sequences are MGHRA and YSYEKL. CDR3 sequence (DNA): TGCGCCAGCAGCCAAGAGAGGCACACCGGGGAGCTGTTTGTT. Protein: CASSQERHTGELFV.

This clonotype has just a few counts. The gene calls are TRBV18 and TRBJ1-5; TRBD1 matches 12 bases. The germline gives CDR1 KGHSH, CDR2 LQKENI. The CDR3 sequence is 15 residues long. The junction had 5 bases not matched to a gene; V was cut back by 3 bases and J by 8 bases. CDR3 sequence: CASSPGTGGREPQHF. The CDR3 DNA reads as TGTGCCAGCTCACCTGGGACAGGGGGCAGGGAGCCCCAGCATTTT.

About this clonotype: One base away lies a much larger clone, so this may be a sequencing read error. V and J are TRBV4-1 and TRBJ1-4, with D perhaps TRBD1 (5 bases). V was pared by 3 bases and J by 0 bases, with 11 bases between. The germline V gene encodes CDR1 MGHRA and CDR2 YSYEKL. CDR3 length: 16 residues. CDR3 nucleotide sequence: TGCGCCAGCAGCCAGGACAAGGGACCAACTAATGAAAAACTGTTTTTT. Translation: CASSQDKGPTNEKLFF.

Concerning this clonotype: It is unclear where the CDR3 begins or ends on the DNA, so no DNA is shown, and the CDR3 is as TCRdb lists it. The chain employs TRBV25-1 and TRBJ1-2; the DNA was not used to check the table's D call, TRBD1. Termini included, the CDR3 measures 16 amino acids. CDR1 and CDR2 from the germline V gene are MGHDK and SYGVNS. This CDR3 is CACSARGPGLGYGYTF.

This clonotype was seen at least ten times. This sequence joins TRBV4-1 and TRBJ2-7, with 10 positions matching TRBD2. This CDR3 contains 15 residues. CDR1 MGHRA and CDR2 YSYEKL come from the germline V gene. V was pared by 4 bases and J by 2 bases, with 5 bases of the junction left unmatched. This CDR3 is CASSPTSGDPYEQYF. Written as DNA, the CDR3 is TGCGCCAGCAGCCCTACTAGCGGGGATCCCTACGAGCAGTACTTC.

This clonotype was detected many times. The CDR3 DNA is TGCGCCAGCAGCTCCGCCGATGCCTACGAGCAGTACTTC. It is translated as CASSSADAYEQYF. V usage is TRBV5-1 and J usage is TRBJ2-7; D unclear. With 3 bases removed from V and 2 bases from J, the gap between germline ends came to 9 bases. The germline V gene encodes CDR1 SGHRS and CDR2 YFSETQ. The CDR3 loop spans 13 amino acids.

The J gene is TRBJ2-7, the V gene TRBV29-1; 8 nucleotides align to TRBD2. V gave up 7 bases and J gave up 2 bases; unmatched junction bases: 10. This CDR3 region has 14 residues. Germline V gives CDR1 SQVTM, CDR2 ANQGSEA. The CDR3 is CSAVGREATYEQYF. For the CDR3, the DNA is TGCAGCGCTGTGGGGCGGGAGGCCACCTACGAGCAGTACTTC.

The chain has TRBV2 and TRBJ1-6; D is unresolved. CDR1 is SNHLY and CDR2 is FYNNEI in the germline V gene. Trimming removed 3 bases at V and 7 bases at J, with 13 bases between. This CDR3 is built from 15 residues. The CDR3 region has the DNA TGTGCCAGCAGTGATCCCCCGGAGGTAAATTCACCCCTCCACTTT. Protein: CASSDPPEVNSPLHF.

This clonotype was counted ten times or more. This chain joins TRBV3-1 and TRBJ2-7, with no clear D. V was trimmed by 8 bases and J by 0 bases, leaving 5 bases between them. Germline-derived CDR1 and CDR2 are LGHDT and YNNKEL (reference sequence). The CDR3 is 11 amino acids. CDR3 residues: CASDRSYEQYF. The CDR3, as DNA: TGTGCCAGCGACCGCTCCTACGAGCAGTACTTC.

Ten or more counts support this clonotype. The V and J genes are TRBV20-1 and TRBJ2-5; D gene uncertain. The CDR3 is 15 residues long. Looked up from germline, CDR1 is DFQATT and CDR2 is SNEGSKA (reference sequence). Trimming pared 4 bases from V and 0 bases from J, leaving 15 bases between. CDR3 DNA: TGCAGTGCTAACCCTGGACCCCCCTACCAAGAGACCCAGTACTTC. It codes for CSANPGPPYQETQYF.

Many counts were recorded for this clonotype. The CDR3 DNA is TGTGCCAGCAGCATTGGCGGTTCTAACTATGGCTACACCTTC. This gives the protein CASSIGGSNYGYTF. The V call is TRBV7-3, the J call TRBJ1-2; D unresolved. CDR1 is SGHTA and CDR2 is FQGTGA in the germline V gene. CDR3 size: 14 residues. With 5 bases removed from V and 0 bases from J, the gap between germline ends came to 10 bases.

This clonotype showed up many times. The chain has TRBV11-2 and TRBJ1-3; possibly TRBD1 for D (5 bases). CDR1 SGHAT and CDR2 FQNNGV come from the germline V gene. There are 14 residues in the CDR3. V lost 10 bases, J lost 4 bases, and 17 bases lay in between. DNA of the CDR3: TGTGCCACCAGTTCGGGGGTAGCAGGAAACACCATATATTTT. It codes for CATSSGVAGNTIYF. The full variable domain, rest sourced from reference TRBV11-2 and TRBJ1-3, is EAGVAQSPRYKIIEKRQSVAFWCNPISGHATLYWYQQILGQGPKLLIQFQNNGVVDDSQLPKDRFSAERLKGVDSTLKIQPAKLEDSAVYLCATSSGVAGNTIYFGEGSWLTVV.